This T cell receptor beta chain was profiled in a study of read filtering for tumor transcriptome and immune sequencing. In the study overall: Per sample, TCR-region reads ranged about 4 to 11 million by IR-seq, 85 to 1273 by RNA-seq. The study's findings and limits: IR-seq captured clonotypes deeper and more reliably than RNA-seq.

Molecular barcoded adaptors covering alpha/delta and beta/gamma chains were used on approximately 400 ng RNA. Using its own MiXCR run on the reads, TCRdb lists one record per CDR3 protein. The sample gives about 90,000 distinct CDR3 sequences, approximately 13% of which show up once; more than 12% is in the top ten. This clonotype has ten or more counts. What it binds is not known. Germline assignment: CDR1 SGHTA and CDR2 FQGNSA. The CDR3 has 16 amino acids. The junction had 12 bases not matched to a gene; V was cut back by 5 bases and J by 7 bases. The clonotype was recovered from a donor at least 40 years old with multiple myeloma. The chain is built from TRBV7-2 and TRBJ1-5, with 9 bases lining up with TRBD1. Material for sequencing was a population of CD138-negative cells sorted from bone marrow. The CDR3 region has the DNA TGTGCCAGCAGCATAACCCTCGGGACAGGGTTACAGCCCCAGCATTTT. Translation gives CASSITLGTGLQPQHF.